What follows are 16 T cell receptor beta chains derived from one specimen sequenced in a study of beta chain features in type 1 diabetes. As every portion of the isolated RNA was reverse transcribed, the sequencing read expressed TCRB transcripts. Generated by immunoSEQ multiplex PCR, the TCRdb table keeps only in-frame clones and is missing some. The data contain 310,000 or so clones, approximately 8.2% of them singletons. The sequenced material came from central memory CD4+ T cells from blood. All receptors come from a woman in her late teens or twenties in good health.

This clone was detected many times. The J gene is TRBJ1-1, the V gene TRBV7-9; D unresolved. The V end lost 8 bases, the J end lost 3 bases, and 10 bases lay between the germline ends. The germline gives CDR1 SEHNR, CDR2 FQNEAQ (reference sequence). CDR3 length: 12 residues. CDR3 amino acids: CASGVADTEAFF. CDR3 nucleotide sequence: TGTGCCAGCGGCGTGGCAGACACTGAAGCTTTCTTT. The full variable domain, completed using reference TRBV7-9 and TRBJ1-1, is DTGVSQNPRHKITKRGQNVTFRCDPISEHNRLYWYRQTLGQGPEFLTYFQNEAQLEKSRLLSDRFSAERPKGSFSTLEIQRTEQGDSAMYLCASGVADTEAFFGQGTRLTVV.

The J gene is TRBJ2-1, the V gene TRBV11-2; D might be TRBD1 or TRBD2, each matching 5 bases. The germline V gene has CDR1 SGHAT and CDR2 FQNNGV. V was pared by 5 bases and J by 3 bases, with 14 bases between. The CDR3 sequence is 15 residues long. The CDR3 reads CASSQEGRGYNEQFF. In DNA form, the CDR3 reads TGTGCCAGCAGCCAAGAGGGGCGAGGCTACAATGAGCAGTTCTTC. Full variable domain (missing parts from reference TRBV11-2 and TRBJ2-1): EAGVAQSPRYKIIEKRQSVAFWCNPISGHATLYWYQQILGQGPKLLIQFQNNGVVDDSQLPKDRFSAERLKGVDSTLKIQPAKLEDSAVYLCASSQEGRGYNEQFFGPGTRLTVL.

The gene calls are TRBV28 and TRBJ1-2; TRBD1 is a possible D gene (6 bases). Germline CDR1 MDHEN, CDR2 SYDVKM. The CDR3 covers 14 residues. The V end was cut by 10 bases, the J end by 0 bases, with 15 bases between. In DNA, the CDR3 is TGTGCCACCAAAAAGGGGGGCGCTAACTATGGCTACACCTTC. This gives the protein CATKKGGANYGYTF.

The V and J genes are TRBV28 and TRBJ2-2; the match to TRBD2 covers 16 bases. The CDR3 is made up of 18 amino acids. Trimming removed 4 bases from V and 6 bases from J; junction bases left unmatched: 8. From germline, CDR1 is MDHEN and CDR2 SYDVKM. CDR3 in amino acids: CASSSGTSGRAKAGELFF. In nucleotides, the CDR3 is TGTGCCAGCAGTTCCGGGACTAGCGGGAGGGCCAAAGCCGGGGAGCTGTTTTTT.

This clone was observed a few times. The gene calls are TRBV20-1 and TRBJ2-7, with TRBD2 as a possible D gene (5 bases). Germline CDR1 DFQATT, CDR2 SNEGSKA (reference sequence). This CDR3 contains 11 residues. The CDR3 sequence is CIGQRSHEQYF. In DNA, the CDR3 is TGCATAGGGCAGCGGAGCCACGAGCAGTACTTC.

The chain has TRBV27 and TRBJ2-1; TRBD2 matches 11 bases. Germline lookup yields CDR1 MNHEY and CDR2 SMNVEV (reference sequence). The CDR3 has 15 residues. V trimming: 6 bases; J trimming: 4 bases; junction bases outside the gene matches: 5. CDR3 sequence (DNA): TGTGCCAGCAGGGCCGGGACTAGCGGATACAATGAGCAGTTCTTC. It yields the protein CASRAGTSGYNEQFF.

This clone was seen at least ten times. The chain uses TRBV7-9 and TRBJ2-2; D perhaps matches TRBD1 (5 bases). CDR3 length: 15 amino acids. Germline loops: CDR1 SEHNR, CDR2 FQNEAQ (reference sequence). Trimming cost V 5 bases and J 0 bases, with 10 bases left between them. The CDR3, as DNA: TGTGCCAGCAGCGGGCCAGGGCCGAACACCGGGGAGCTGTTTTTT. Translation gives CASSGPGPNTGELFF. The full variable domain, in which reference TRBV7-9 and TRBJ2-2 provide the parts outside the CDR3, is DTGVSQNPRHKITKRGQNVTFRCDPISEHNRLYWYRQTLGQGPEFLTYFQNEAQLEKSRLLSDRFSAERPKGSFSTLEIQRTEQGDSAMYLCASSGPGPNTGELFFGEGSRLTVL.

The table lists this clone with a few counts. V is TRBV18 and J is TRBJ2-3; D possibly matches TRBD1 or TRBD2 (5 bases each). Germline CDR1 is KGHSH and CDR2 is LQKENI. CDR3 length: 14 residues. V was shortened by 8 bases and J by 0 bases, with 12 bases between the two germline ends. The CDR3 region has the DNA TGTGCCAGCGCTGGGACGGTTAGCACAGATACGCAGTATTTT. Its translation: CASAGTVSTDTQYF.

This clone was seen only a few times. This sequence joins TRBV15 and TRBJ2-1; D is unresolved. There are 12 residues in the CDR3. V lost 0 bases and J lost 10, with 7 bases in between. CDR1 is LNHNV and CDR2 is YYDKDF in the germline V gene (reference sequence). The CDR3 is CATSRDGVEQFF. The CDR3 DNA sequence: TGTGCCACCAGCAGAGATGGTGTCGAGCAGTTCTTC.

This clone was seen only a few times. The J gene is TRBJ2-7, the V gene TRBV28; D is possibly TRBD2 (6 bases). Deletions cut 10 bases from V and 5 bases from J, with 18 bases between. CDR3 length: 13 amino acids. Germline V gene data show CDR1 as MDHEN and CDR2 as SYDVKM. The CDR3 is CAIGEVNDNEQYF. The CDR3 region has the DNA TGTGCCATCGGGGAGGTTAACGACAACGAGCAGTACTTC.

This clone was counted a few times. The V gene is TRBV19, the J gene TRBJ1-2, with 8 bases aligning to TRBD1. The CDR3 covers 15 residues. Trimming at V came to 6 bases and at J to 4 bases, leaving 10 bases not matched to a gene. Germline values: CDR1 LNHDA, CDR2 SQIVND (reference sequence). In DNA form, the CDR3 reads TGTGCCAGTAGAGAAACGGACAGGGTATTCTATGGCTACACCTTC. The encoded protein is CASRETDRVFYGYTF.

The chain couples TRBV7-2 to TRBJ1-4; D unclear. V shed 2 bases and J shed 3 bases, with 16 bases lying between them. Germline values: CDR1 SGHTA, CDR2 FQGNSA. The CDR3 extends over 17 amino acids. CDR3 residues: CASSLSPWALPNEKLFF. CDR3 bases: TGTGCCAGCAGCTTATCTCCCTGGGCCCTCCCTAATGAAAAACTGTTTTTT.

This clone turned up a few times. The gene calls are TRBV25-1 and TRBJ1-1; 9 bases match TRBD1. V shed 1 base, J shed 1 base, and the junction held 4 bases outside the gene matches. The germline V gene encodes CDR1 MGHDK and CDR2 SYGVNS. The CDR3 length is 16 residues. DNA of the CDR3: TGTGCCAGCAGTGAATTCCCGACAGGGGGGAACACTGAAGCTTTCTTT. Amino acids: CASSEFPTGGNTEAFF.

This clone was counted a few times. V usage is TRBV5-8 and J usage is TRBJ2-3, with D perhaps TRBD1 (6 bases). V lost 0 bases and J 8 bases, leaving 10 bases between the germline ends. The V gene's germline CDR1 is SGHTS and CDR2 YDEGEE. This CDR3 comprises 13 residues. Written as DNA, the CDR3 is TGTGCCAGCAGCTTGGGGGGGCGAGGTACGCAGTATTTT. This sequence encodes CASSLGGRGTQYF.

This clone was recorded a few times. The chain is built from TRBV29-1 and TRBJ2-5; no clear D gene. The CDR3 is 10 residues long. V lost 4 bases and J lost 6, with 6 bases in between. Germline V gene lookup returns CDR1 SQVTM and CDR2 ANQGSEA. CDR3 residues: CSVAYQTQYF. The CDR3 region has the DNA TGCAGCGTTGCATATCAGACCCAGTACTTC.

The V call is TRBV9, the J call TRBJ1-5; TRBD1 matches 7 bases. V trimming: 1 base; J trimming: 5 bases; junction bases outside the gene matches: 6. The CDR3 contains 15 residues. CDR1 is SGDLS and CDR2 is YYNGEE in the germline V gene. The CDR3 nucleotides are TGTGCCAGCAGCGTAACCCCAGGGGGTGATCAGCCCCAGCATTTT. This encodes CASSVTPGGDQPQHF.